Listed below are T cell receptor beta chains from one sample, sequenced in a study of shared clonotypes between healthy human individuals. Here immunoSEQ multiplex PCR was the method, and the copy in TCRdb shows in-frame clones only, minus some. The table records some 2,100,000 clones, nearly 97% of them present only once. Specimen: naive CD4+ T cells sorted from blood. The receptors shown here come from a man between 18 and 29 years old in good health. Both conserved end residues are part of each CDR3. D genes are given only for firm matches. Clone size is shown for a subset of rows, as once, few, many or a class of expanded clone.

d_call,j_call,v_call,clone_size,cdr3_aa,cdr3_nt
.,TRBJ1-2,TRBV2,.,CASSVEGLNYGYTF,TGTGCCAGCAGTGTGGAGGGGCTGAACTATGGCTACACCTTC
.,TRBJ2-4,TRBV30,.,CAWSGWGENIQYF,TGTGCCTGGAGTGGATGGGGGGAAAACATTCAGTACTTC
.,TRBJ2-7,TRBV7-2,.,CASSAGQRSYEQYF,TGTGCCAGCAGCGCGGGACAGCGTTCCTACGAGCAGTACTTC
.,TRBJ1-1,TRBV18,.,CASSPGGDTEAFF,TGTGCCAGCTCCCCCGGGGGCGACACTGAAGCTTTCTTT
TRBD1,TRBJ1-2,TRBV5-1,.,CASSPYSGTGFGYTF,TGCGCCAGCAGCCCCTATTCCGGGACAGGGTTTGGCTACACCTTC
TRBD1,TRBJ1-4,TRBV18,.,CASSPRDSNEKLFF,TGTGCCAGCTCACCGAGGGACAGTAATGAAAAACTGTTTTTT
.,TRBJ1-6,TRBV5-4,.,CASSFGQSSYNSPLHF,TGTGCCAGCAGCTTCGGACAGAGCTCCTATAATTCACCCCTCCACTTT
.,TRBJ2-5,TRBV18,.,CASSRGSQETQYF,TGTGCCAGCTCACGGGGCTCCCAAGAGACCCAGTACTTC
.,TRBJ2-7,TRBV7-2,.,CASSRRLGYEQYF,TGTGCCAGCAGCCGAAGACTAGGCTACGAGCAGTACTTC
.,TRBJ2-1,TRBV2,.,CASRPQGGPYNEQFF,TGTGCCAGCAGGCCCCAGGGGGGGCCTTACAATGAGCAGTTCTTC
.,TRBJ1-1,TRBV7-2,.,CASTFLRGFTEAFF,TGTGCCAGCACCTTTCTCAGGGGCTTTACTGAAGCTTTCTTT
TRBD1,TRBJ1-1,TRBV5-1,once,CASSQGQSPSLNTEAFF,TGCGCCAGCAGCCAGGGACAGTCTCCCTCCCTGAACACTGAAGCTTTCTTT
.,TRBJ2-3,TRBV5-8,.,CASSLSTDTQYF,TGTGCCAGCAGCCTAAGCACAGATACGCAGTATTTT
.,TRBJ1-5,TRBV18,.,CASSPVPQSDGNQPQHF,TGTGCCAGCTCTCCGGTTCCTCAAAGCGACGGCAATCAGCCCCAGCATTTT
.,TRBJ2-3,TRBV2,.,CASSELEVDTQYF,TGTGCCAGCAGTGAACTCGAGGTAGATACGCAGTATTTT
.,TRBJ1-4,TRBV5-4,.,CASSSSGVNNEKLFF,TGTGCCAGCAGCTCCTCGGGAGTGAATAATGAAAAACTGTTTTTT
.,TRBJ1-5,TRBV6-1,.,CASSVVGEANQPQHF,TGTGCCAGCAGTGTAGTGGGAGAAGCAAATCAGCCCCAGCATTTT
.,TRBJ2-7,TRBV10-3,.,CAISELLGSRGSYEQYF,TGTGCCATCAGTGAGCTATTAGGCAGCCGAGGGTCCTACGAGCAGTACTTC
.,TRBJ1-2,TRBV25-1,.,CASSGSRGRGYTF,TGTGCCAGCAGTGGCTCACGGGGCCGGGGCTACACCTTC
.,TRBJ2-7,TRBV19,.,CARRHQVSYEQYF,TGTGCCAGGAGACATCAGGTTTCCTACGAGCAGTACTTC
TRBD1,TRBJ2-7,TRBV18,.,CASSPNRGHHEQYF,TGTGCCAGCTCGCCTAACAGGGGGCACCACGAGCAGTACTTC
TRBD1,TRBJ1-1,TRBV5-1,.,CASSFTGQGITEAFF,TGCGCCAGCAGCTTTACCGGACAGGGTATAACTGAAGCTTTCTTT
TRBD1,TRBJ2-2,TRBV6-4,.,CASSPGQGNTGELFF,TGTGCCAGCAGTCCTGGACAGGGCAACACCGGGGAGCTGTTTTTT
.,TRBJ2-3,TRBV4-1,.,CASSQERLQGTDTQYF,TGCGCCAGCAGCCAAGAAAGGTTGCAGGGCACAGATACGCAGTATTTT
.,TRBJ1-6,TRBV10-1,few,CASSEAGGDNSPLHF,TGCGCCAGCAGTGAGGCGGGGGGCGATAATTCACCCCTCCACTTT